Following are 9 T cell receptor beta chains from one sample sequenced in a study of T-cell memory formation after mild COVID-19. TCRdb reprocessed the 5' RACE reads via MiXCR and lists one record per CDR3 protein. The top ten clones hold roughly 14% of a sample with about 420,000 distinct CDR3 sequences, about 22% of them seen once. Input material: PBMCs or a T cell subset sorted from them (not recorded which). The source of these receptors is an adult woman who had mild COVID-19 (a few samples of this study predate the infection). Cell type and time point are not known.

This clonotype was picked up a small number of times. The chain carries TRBV11-2 and TRBJ1-2; D perhaps matches TRBD1 (5 bases). The CDR3 is made up of 14 amino acids. V shed 4 bases and J shed 4 bases, with 13 bases lying between them. CDR1 is SGHAT and CDR2 is FQNNGV in the germline V gene. DNA for the CDR3: TGTGCCAGCAGCTCTGGACGGGGGAGCTATGGCTACACCTTC. This translates into CASSSGRGSYGYTF.

V and J are TRBV5-1 and TRBJ2-5; D is ambiguous. Germline V gives CDR1 SGHRS, CDR2 YFSETQ. V lost 0 bases to trimming and J lost 5 bases, with 11 bases between them. CDR3 length: 14 amino acids. CDR3 DNA sequence: TGCGCCAGCAGCTTGGCCAGTCGCGAGGAGACCCAGTACTTC. This translates into CASSLASREETQYF.

This clonotype has a count of ten or more. The chain employs TRBV20-1 and TRBJ2-7, with TRBD1 matching 8 bases. Germline V CDR1 and CDR2: DFQATT, SNEGSKA (reference sequence). J gave up 2 bases and V 2 bases, and 8 bases lay outside the gene matches. The CDR3 has 15 residues. Written as DNA, the CDR3 is TGCAGTGCTAGATCCCGACAGGGGAACCCCTACGAGCAGTACTTC. It translates to CSARSRQGNPYEQYF.

The V call is TRBV7-2, the J call TRBJ1-5; tentative D call: TRBD1 (5 bases). The CDR3 runs 16 residues. Deletions cut 8 bases from V and 6 bases from J, with 23 bases between. The V gene's germline CDR1 is SGHTA and CDR2 FQGNSA. The DNA of the CDR3 is TGTGCCAGCGCCTGGGCCGATGGGGGAGGGAGTCAGCCCCAGCATTTT. This gives the protein CASAWADGGGSQPQHF.

This clonotype occurred once. The chain carries TRBV18 and TRBJ2-7, with D unclear. Per the germline V gene, CDR1 is KGHSH and CDR2 is LQKENI. Deletions cut 0 bases from V and 5 bases from J, with 8 bases between. The CDR3 length is 13 residues. The CDR3 is CASSPPASHEQYF. The CDR3 DNA sequence: TGTGCCAGCTCACCACCTGCCAGCCACGAGCAGTACTTC.

The gene calls are TRBV7-9 and TRBJ2-1; 10 bases are a match to TRBD2. CDR1 and CDR2 from the germline V gene are SEHNR and FQNEAQ (reference sequence). Trimming at V came to 0 bases and at J to 7 bases, leaving 3 bases not matched to a gene. The CDR3 extends over 15 amino acids. The DNA of the CDR3 is TGTGCCAGCAGCTTAGCAGCGGGAGGGCCGAATGAGCAGTTCTTC. This gives the protein CASSLAAGGPNEQFF.

This clonotype has only a few counts. The rearrangement uses TRBV11-2 and TRBJ1-2; a weak D match, TRBD1 (5 bases). The CDR3 sequence is 16 residues long. Germline V gives CDR1 SGHAT, CDR2 FQNNGV. Trimming shortened V by 5 bases and J by 8 bases, and 24 bases separated the two germline ends. Here the CDR3 reads CASSAPGRTSLLGYTF. DNA of the CDR3: TGTGCCAGCAGCGCGCCGGGACGGACCTCGTTATTAGGCTACACCTTC.

There are a few counts of this clonotype. The rearrangement links TRBV5-1 to TRBJ2-7; no definite D call. The CDR3 is made up of 14 amino acids. Germline V lookup: CDR1 SGHRS, CDR2 YFSETQ. V lost 0 bases, J lost 2 bases, and 9 bases lay in between. The CDR3 coding sequence is TGCGCCAGCAGCTTGGCCCTAGGAACCTACGAGCAGTACTTC. Protein: CASSLALGTYEQYF. Variable domain in full (rest from reference TRBV5-1 and TRBJ2-7): KAGVTQTPRYLIKTRGQQVTLSCSPISGHRSVSWYQQTPGQGLQFLFEYFSETQRNKGNFPGRFSGRQFSNSRSEMNVSTLELGDSALYLCASSLALGTYEQYFGPGTRLTVT.

The chain uses TRBV5-1 and TRBJ2-7; D might be TRBD1 or TRBD2, each matching 6 bases. This CDR3 has 14 amino acids. Trimming took 1 base from V and 3 from J, leaving 11 bases between them. The germline V gene has CDR1 SGHRS and CDR2 YFSETQ. DNA for the CDR3: TGCGCCAGCAGCTTGAGGGGGGCGCACTACGAGCAGTACTTC. This gives the protein CASSLRGAHYEQYF.